Sequencing of this TCR beta chain was carried out in a study of B cell selection in AIRE deficiency. V was cut by 7 bases and J by 3 bases, with 10 bases left in between. The CDR3 is made up of 13 amino acids. The germline V gene has CDR1 LNHDA and CDR2 SQIVND (reference sequence). Sorted regulatory T cells were CD4-positive, CD25-high and CD127-low or negative. Only in-frame clones appear in the TCRdb table, and some are missing; sequencing was by immunoSEQ multiplex PCR. This sample has roughly 22,000 clones, with less than 95% found just once. The sequencing input was Tregs sorted from PBMCs. This chain connects TRBV19 to TRBJ1-5; D unresolved. The clonotype was recovered from a human donor with AIRE deficiency. The CDR3 reads CASTPGNNQPQHF. Written as DNA, the CDR3 is TGTGCCAGTACCCCGGGGAACAATCAGCCCCAGCATTTT. Combining the CDR3 with reference TRBV19 and TRBJ1-5 gives the whole variable domain DGGITQSPKYLFRKEGQNVTLSCEQNLNHDAMYWYRQDPGQGLRLIYYSQIVNDFQKGDIAEGYSVSREKKESFPLTVTSAQKNPTAFYLCASTPGNNQPQHFGDGTRLSIL.